Listed below are T cell receptor beta chains from one sample, sequenced in a study of blood T cells in healthy people across ages. Via MiXCR, TCRdb re-called the 5' RACE reads, giving one row per CDR3 protein. The table lists 450,000 to 650,000 distinct CDR3 sequences, nearly 25% of them singletons. This sample also belongs to another study, concerning T cells of mothers and their children.

Specimen: blood. The receptors shown here come from a boy aged 10-17 years in good health. The CDR3 runs from the conserved cysteine through the conserved F or W. The order of the fields is CDR3 protein, CDR3 DNA, clone size, D gene, J gene, V gene. The D gene is left open where the match is weak. Some rows mark clone size as missing; the rest say once, few, many or name a class of expanded clone.

CASSWGGKYNEQFF,TGTGCCAGCAGTTGGGGGGGCAAATACAATGAGCAGTTCTTC,-,-,TRBJ2-1,TRBV7-3
CAWSVLTGEAFF,TGTGCCTGGAGTGTACTGACGGGTGAAGCTTTCTTT,few,-,TRBJ1-1,TRBV30
CASSLYGKTSTDTQYF,TGTGCCAGCAGCTTGTACGGAAAAACTAGCACAGATACGCAGTATTTT,-,-,TRBJ2-3,TRBV5-8
CASTGRAYEQYF,TGTGCCAGCACCGGCAGGGCTTACGAGCAGTACTTC,few,-,TRBJ2-7,TRBV6-5
CASSLGQPTYNEQFF,TGTGCCAGCAGCTTAGGTCAGCCTACCTACAATGAGCAGTTCTTC,few,-,TRBJ2-1,TRBV7-2
CATSRVARNTEAFF,TGTGCCACCAGCAGAGTAGCCCGGAACACTGAAGCTTTCTTT,-,-,TRBJ1-1,TRBV15
CASRHDRGRDEKLFF,TGTGCCAGCAGACACGACAGGGGTCGGGATGAAAAACTGTTTTTT,-,TRBD1,TRBJ1-4,TRBV6-5
CASSLDGPPFF,TGTGCCAGCAGCTTGGATGGCCCTCCGTTCTTC,few,-,TRBJ2-1,TRBV5-8
CASSVGQGGKTQYF,TGTGCCAGCAGCGTCGGACAGGGTGGAAAGACCCAGTACTTC,few,TRBD1,TRBJ2-5,TRBV5-6
CASSLALLIWGISGANVLTF,TGTGCCAGCAGCTTAGCGCTGCTGATATGGGGGATCTCTGGGGCCAACGTCCTGACTTTC,-,-,TRBJ2-6,TRBV11-1
CASSSGQYYEQYF,TGTGCCAGCAGTTCGGGACAGTATTACGAGCAGTACTTC,-,TRBD1,TRBJ2-7,TRBV28
CASSVRTFLYEQYF,TGTGCCAGCAGCGTGCGAACTTTCCTCTACGAGCAGTACTTC,-,-,TRBJ2-7,TRBV9
CASSLTGGGTEAFF,TGTGCCAGCAGCTTGACAGGGGGCGGCACTGAAGCTTTCTTT,few,TRBD1,TRBJ1-1,TRBV11-2
CASSQVSSPLHF,TGTGCCAGCAGCCAAGTTAGTTCACCCCTCCACTTT,few,-,TRBJ1-6,TRBV14
CASRSTGVYGYTF,TGTGCCAGCAGATCGACAGGGGTCTATGGCTACACCTTC,-,TRBD1,TRBJ1-2,TRBV12-3/TRBV12-4
CASSSYHSVISEFF,TGCGCCAGCAGCTCCTATCATTCTGTTATCAGCGAGTTCTTC,few,-,TRBJ2-1,TRBV5-1
CASSTDPRETQYF,TGCGCCAGCAGCACAGACCCCCGGGAGACCCAGTACTTC,-,-,TRBJ2-5,TRBV5-1
CASLGALSYNEQFF,TGTGCCAGCCTCGGGGCGCTCTCCTACAATGAGCAGTTCTTC,-,-,TRBJ2-1,TRBV2
CASSLEGTYYGYTF,TGCGCCAGCAGCTTGGAGGGGACCTACTATGGCTACACCTTC,few,-,TRBJ1-2,TRBV5-1
CASSLISGGRETQYF,TGCGCCAGCAGCTTGATTTCGGGAGGAAGGGAGACCCAGTACTTC,-,TRBD2,TRBJ2-5,TRBV5-1
CASSLAAGPGELFF,TGTGCCAGCAGCTTGGCCGCGGGGCCCGGGGAGCTGTTTTTT,few,-,TRBJ2-2,TRBV5-5
CASSLLGQGDNEKLFF,TGCGCCAGCAGCTTGTTGGGACAGGGCGATAATGAAAAACTGTTTTTT,few,TRBD1,TRBJ1-4,TRBV5-1
CASSPGGRGYNEQFF,TGTGCCAGCAGCCCTGGCGGGAGGGGTTACAATGAGCAGTTCTTC,-,TRBD2,TRBJ2-1,TRBV7-2
CASSPVGVPEAFF,TGTGCCAGCAGCCCCGTGGGGGTCCCTGAAGCTTTCTTT,many,-,TRBJ1-1,TRBV28
CATAPRVATEAFF,TGTGCCACCGCGCCCAGGGTGGCCACTGAAGCTTTCTTT,few,-,TRBJ1-1,TRBV15
CASSESGTLYNEQYF,TGTGCCAGCAGTGAAAGCGGGACATTATACAACGAGCAGTACTTC,-,-,TRBJ2-7,TRBV7-9
CASRQRILDRVATNEKLFF,TGTGCCAGCAGGCAGAGGATCCTTGACAGGGTGGCAACTAATGAAAAACTGTTTTTT,-,TRBD1,TRBJ1-4,TRBV2
CASSLDRGHSNQPQHF,TGTGCCAGCAGTTTAGACAGGGGGCATAGCAATCAGCCCCAGCATTTT,few,TRBD1,TRBJ1-5,TRBV28
CASTATEGYTF,TGTGCCAGCACTGCGACGGAAGGCTACACCTTC,-,-,TRBJ1-2,TRBV4-2
CASSLDEGRYNEQFF,TGTGCCAGCAGCTTAGATGAGGGTCGCTACAATGAGCAGTTCTTC,-,-,TRBJ2-1,TRBV7-2
CSAQRTGQETQYF,TGCAGTGCCCAACGGACAGGGCAAGAGACCCAGTACTTC,-,TRBD1,TRBJ2-5,TRBV20-1
CASSPGSSGGVYNEQFF,TGTGCCAGCAGTCCGGGAAGCTCGGGGGGGGTATACAATGAGCAGTTCTTC,-,TRBD2,TRBJ2-1,TRBV13
CASSTSRGGTKNIQYF,TGTGCCAGCAGCACAAGCCGAGGGGGGACCAAAAACATTCAGTACTTC,-,-,TRBJ2-4,TRBV6-5
CASSSQIWTDEQFF,TGTGCCAGCAGCTCCCAAATATGGACCGATGAGCAGTTCTTC,few,-,TRBJ2-1,TRBV7-3
CATSDNRGLYGYTF,TGTGCCACCAGTGACAACAGGGGACTCTATGGCTACACCTTC,-,TRBD1,TRBJ1-2,TRBV24-1
CASSTKLGNKMGANVLTF,TGTGCCAGCAGCACTAAGCTGGGGAATAAAATGGGGGCCAACGTCCTGACTTTC,-,-,TRBJ2-6,TRBV7-2
CSAREHSSRDRGPQETQYF,TGCAGTGCTAGAGAGCACAGCTCCCGGGACAGGGGGCCCCAAGAGACCCAGTACTTC,few,TRBD1,TRBJ2-5,TRBV20-1
CASSQDRGNSNQPQHF,TGTGCCAGCAGCCAGGACAGGGGTAATAGCAATCAGCCCCAGCATTTT,few,TRBD1,TRBJ1-5,TRBV4-2
CSAQGAKGTSYEQYF,TGCAGTGCGCAAGGGGCGAAGGGAACCTCCTACGAGCAGTACTTC,-,-,TRBJ2-7,TRBV20-1
CASSPWPRERVNEQFF,TGTGCCAGCAGCCCTTGGCCGCGGGAGAGGGTCAATGAGCAGTTCTTC,-,TRBD2,TRBJ2-1,TRBV11-2
CSAWTPSTDTQYF,TGCAGTGCTTGGACCCCCAGCACAGATACGCAGTATTTT,-,-,TRBJ2-3,TRBV20-1
CASSPGQASSYEQYF,TGTGCCAGCAGCCCGGGACAGGCGAGCTCCTACGAGCAGTACTTC,-,TRBD1,TRBJ2-7,TRBV5-6
CASSPDGAEQGHPYEQYF,TGTGCCAGCAGTCCCGACGGGGCTGAGCAGGGCCACCCCTACGAGCAGTACTTC,-,-,TRBJ2-7,TRBV7-9
CASSPPSAPEGTQYF,TGTGCCAGCAGCCCGCCTAGCGCTCCTGAGGGGACCCAGTACTTC,-,-,TRBJ2-5,TRBV7-2
CSALWQGAMGEQYF,TGCAGTGCCCTCTGGCAGGGGGCCATGGGGGAGCAGTACTTC,few,TRBD1,TRBJ2-7,TRBV20-1
CASSSGLAGVADTQYF,TGTGCCAGCAGCTCGGGACTAGCGGGAGTGGCAGATACGCAGTATTTT,-,TRBD2,TRBJ2-3,TRBV7-2
CASSPDLGQPQHF,TGTGCCAGCAGCCCGGATTTGGGCCAGCCCCAGCATTTT,-,-,TRBJ1-5,TRBV5-8
CASSFKRGGYTGELFF,TGTGCCAGCAGTTTCAAGCGGGGGGGATACACCGGGGAGCTGTTTTTT,-,TRBD2,TRBJ2-2,TRBV12-3/TRBV12-4
CSARVRLAGGGTDTQYF,TGCAGTGCTAGAGTGCGACTAGCGGGAGGGGGCACAGATACGCAGTATTTT,-,TRBD2,TRBJ2-3,TRBV20-1
CASRGRSTDTQYF,TGCGCCAGCAGGGGACGGAGCACAGATACGCAGTATTTT,-,-,TRBJ2-3,TRBV10-2
CASSDGDESYGYTF,TGTGCCAGCAGTGACGGGGACGAGAGCTATGGCTACACCTTC,-,-,TRBJ1-2,TRBV6-4